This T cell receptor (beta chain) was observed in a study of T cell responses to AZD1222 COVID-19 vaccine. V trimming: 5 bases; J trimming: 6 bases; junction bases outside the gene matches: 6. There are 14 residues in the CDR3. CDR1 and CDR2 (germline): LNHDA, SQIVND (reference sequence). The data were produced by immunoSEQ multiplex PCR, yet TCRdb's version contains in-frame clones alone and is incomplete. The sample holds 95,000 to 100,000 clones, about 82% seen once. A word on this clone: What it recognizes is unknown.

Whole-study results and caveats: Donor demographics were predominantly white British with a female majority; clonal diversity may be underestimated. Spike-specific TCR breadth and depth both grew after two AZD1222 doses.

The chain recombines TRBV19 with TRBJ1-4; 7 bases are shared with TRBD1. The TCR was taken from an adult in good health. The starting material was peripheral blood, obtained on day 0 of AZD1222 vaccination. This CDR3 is CASSPTGSDEKLFF. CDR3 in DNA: TGTGCCAGTAGTCCGACAGGGTCGGATGAAAAACTGTTTTTT. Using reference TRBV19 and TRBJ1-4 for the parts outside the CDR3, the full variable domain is DGGITQSPKYLFRKEGQNVTLSCEQNLNHDAMYWYRQDPGQGLRLIYYSQIVNDFQKGDIAEGYSVSREKKESFPLTVTSAQKNPTAFYLCASSPTGSDEKLFFGSGTQLSVL.